One T cell receptor (beta chain) is described in this entry. Antigen specificity is unknown. This entry is derived from a study of T cell responses to AZD1222 COVID-19 vaccine. Background on the study: Analysis merged second doses at about 4 or about 12 weeks. Study-wide results and limits: Spike-specific TCR depth and breadth grew after two AZD1222 doses. Baseline antibody screening turned up just six or seven seropositive AZD1222 recipients.

The assay was immunoSEQ multiplex PCR, and TCRdb's table has in-frame clones only and misses some. The sample carries about 93,000 clones, over 70% recorded once. V lost 5 bases to trimming and J lost 4 bases; unmatched junction nucleotides: 10. Germline CDR1 and CDR2: SEHNR and FQNEAQ (reference sequence). The CDR3 contains 15 residues. J is TRBJ2-7 and V is TRBV7-9, with 8 bases fitting TRBD1. This TCR derives from an adult in good health. Sequenced here: peripheral blood, sampled on day 0 of AZD1222 vaccination. The CDR3 sequence: CASSANGQGAYEQYF. CDR3 bases: TGTGCCAGCAGCGCGAACGGCCAGGGGGCTTACGAGCAGTACTTC.